The 10 T cell receptor beta chains below were found in one sample sequenced in a study of CD8 T cells in Susac syndrome. Random hexamers were used to reverse transcribe an amount of roughly 0.45 to 1 ug RNA. TCRdb analysed the immunoSEQ multiplex PCR reads with MiXCR anew, one entry per CDR3 protein. The sample has about 210,000 distinct CDR3 sequences, about 94% seen once; the top ten hold 0.15% to 0.2%. Material: CD4+ T cells from PBMCs. These receptors were obtained from a human donor with Susac syndrome.

This chain uses TRBV12-3 or TRBV12-4 with TRBJ2-7, with TRBD2 matching 7 bases. This CDR3 region has 14 residues. Trimming removed 6 bases from V and 4 bases from J; junction bases left unmatched: 9. The CDR3 bases are TGTGCCAGCAGACCCGCCGGGGGGAAGTACGAGCAGTACTTC. Its protein product is CASRPAGGKYEQYF.

This clonotype was seen only a few times. Its ends do not fully match the called genes, so a read error is possible. V and J are TRBV7-2 and TRBJ2-7; the D is unclear. Germline loops: CDR1 SGHTA, CDR2 FQGNSA. The CDR3 length is 12 residues. In DNA form, the CDR3 reads TGCGCCAGCAGCTTGGCTGGCGGCGAGCAGTACTTC. Translation gives CASSLAGGEQYF. The full variable domain, its missing parts supplied by reference TRBV7-2 and TRBJ2-7, is GAGVSQSPSNKVTEKGKDVELRCDPISGHTALYWYRQSLGQGLEFLIYFQGNSAPDKSGLPSDRFSAERTGGSVSTLTIQRTQQEDSAVYLCASSLAGGEQYFGPGTRLTVT.

The rearrangement links TRBV20-1 to TRBJ2-5; a possible D gene is TRBD2 (6 bases). The V end was cut by 1 base, the J end by 5 bases, with 20 bases between. There are 16 residues in the CDR3. Germline V lookup: CDR1 DFQATT, CDR2 SNEGSKA (reference sequence). CDR3 region: CSARAPLPGDRETQYF. Written as DNA, the CDR3 is TGCAGTGCTAGAGCCCCCCTACCGGGGGACCGGGAGACCCAGTACTTC.

The chain uses TRBV4-1 and TRBJ1-1; weak D call: TRBD1 (5 bases). The CDR3 runs 16 residues. Germline V gives CDR1 MGHRA, CDR2 YSYEKL. V shed 0 bases and J shed 7 bases, with 18 bases lying between them. Here the CDR3 DNA reads TGCGCCAGCAGCCAAGAGGAGGGGACCCCACAGGATGAAGCTTTCTTT. Encoded protein: CASSQEEGTPQDEAFF.

The genes are TRBV3-1 and TRBJ1-1, with D maybe TRBD1 (6 bases). From germline, CDR1 is LGHDT and CDR2 YNNKEL (reference sequence). With 4 bases removed from V and 4 bases from J, the gap between germline ends came to 16 bases. The CDR3 spans 15 residues. Here the CDR3 DNA reads TGTGCCAGCAGCCTTTTTGGGGGGCAAGGCACTGAAGCTTTCTTT. It yields the protein CASSLFGGQGTEAFF.

This chain links TRBV30 with TRBJ1-1; weak D call: TRBD1 (6 bases). From germline, CDR1 is GTSNPN and CDR2 SVGIG (reference sequence). Trimming pared 3 bases from V and 6 bases from J, leaving 14 bases between. This CDR3 has 13 residues. The CDR3 here is CAWSRRTDAEAFF. DNA for the CDR3: TGTGCCTGGAGCCGGAGGACAGACGCTGAAGCTTTCTTT.

This chain links TRBV3-1 with TRBJ1-1; D gene uncertain. The CDR3 is made up of 12 amino acids. Germline loops: CDR1 LGHDT, CDR2 YNNKEL (reference sequence). V was clipped by 1 base and J by 4 bases, with 4 bases between them. The CDR3 is CASSQVGTEAFF. Here the CDR3 DNA reads TGTGCCAGCAGCCAAGTAGGCACTGAAGCTTTCTTT.

This sequence joins TRBV29-1 and TRBJ2-7; TRBD1 aligns across 8 bases. With V trimmed by 1 base and J by 6 bases, 11 bases remained unmatched. This CDR3 has 15 residues. CDR1 SQVTM and CDR2 ANQGSEA come from the germline V gene. DNA of the CDR3: TGCAGCGTTGAAGCTCGCCGGGACAGGCCCGGCGAGCAGTACTTC. Translation: CSVEARRDRPGEQYF.

This chain joins TRBV4-2 and TRBJ2-1; D possibly uses TRBD1 or TRBD2 (5 bases each). Germline values: CDR1 LGHNA, CDR2 YNFKEQ. The V gene lost 4 bases and the J gene lost 0 bases, with 10 bases spanning the gap. The CDR3 has 15 amino acids. The CDR3 DNA sequence: TGTGCCAGCAGCCGTAGGGACGGCTCCTACAATGAGCAGTTCTTC. The encoded protein is CASSRRDGSYNEQFF.

V usage is TRBV20-1 and J usage is TRBJ2-1; 8 positions match TRBD2. This CDR3 comprises 15 residues. Germline V gene data show CDR1 as DFQATT and CDR2 as SNEGSKA (reference sequence). J lost 0 bases, V lost 5 bases, and 6 bases had no gene match. DNA of the CDR3: TGCAGTGCTGTAGCGGGGCGCCGCTCCTACAATGAGCAGTTCTTC. This sequence encodes CSAVAGRRSYNEQFF.